A single sample gave rise to the 22 T cell receptor beta chains below, sequenced in a study of blood T cell repertoires in COVID-19. TCRdb keeps only in-frame clones here, not all; method: immunoSEQ multiplex PCR. The sample includes some 240,000 clones, about four fifths of them seen just once. The sample consisted of peripheral blood. The receptors derive from a woman older than 75 with COVID-19, enrolled during active disease.

The CDR3 nucleotides read TGTGCCAGCTCACCAAGCAAGCTAGCGGAGACCTACGAGCAGTACTTC. This translates into CASSPSKLAETYEQYF. The genes are TRBV18 and TRBJ2-7; 7 bases agree with TRBD2. Trimming at V came to 2 bases and at J to 2 bases, leaving 9 bases not matched to a gene. The CDR3 contains 16 residues. Germline V lookup: CDR1 KGHSH, CDR2 LQKENI.

This chain joins TRBV12-3 or TRBV12-4 and TRBJ1-1; D unresolved. V lost 2 bases to trimming and J lost 0 bases, with 4 bases between them. The CDR3 extends over 13 amino acids. DNA for the CDR3: TGTGCCAGCAGTTTAAGCCTGAACACTGAAGCTTTCTTT. It yields the protein CASSLSLNTEAFF.

The V call is TRBV30, the J call TRBJ1-6, with a possible D match to TRBD1 (5 bases). This CDR3 contains 17 residues. Germline values: CDR1 GTSNPN, CDR2 SVGIG (reference sequence). V gave up 2 bases and J gave up 0 bases, with 14 bases separating them. The CDR3 sequence: CAWSTRGRSSYNSPLHF. DNA of the CDR3: TGTGCCTGGAGTACAAGGGGCAGGAGCTCCTATAATTCACCCCTCCACTTT.

V gene TRBV7-3 combines with J gene TRBJ1-2, with TRBD1 identical over 7 bases. Germline CDR1 and CDR2: SGHTA and FQGTGA. Trimming at V came to 2 bases and at J to 7 bases, leaving 4 bases not matched to a gene. The CDR3 runs to 13 residues. CDR3 coding DNA: TGTGCCAGCAGCTTACGTGAGGGGGCTGGCTACACCTTC. Translation gives CASSLREGAGYTF. Together with reference TRBV7-3 and TRBJ1-2, the CDR3 gives the full variable domain: GAGVSQTPSNKVTEKGKYVELRCDPISGHTALYWYRQSLGQGPEFLIYFQGTGAADDSGLPNDRFFAVRPEGSVSTLKIQRTERGDSAVYLCASSLREGAGYTFGSGTRLTVV.

This clone has more than one count but fewer than ten. CDR3 nucleotides: TGTGCCAGCAGCTTGGCCAACATCTACGAGCAGTACTTC. This sequence encodes CASSLANIYEQYF. The genes are TRBV5-8 and TRBJ2-7, with D hard to call. Trimming stripped 0 bases from V and 3 bases from J, with 7 bases between. Germline CDR1 is SGHTS and CDR2 is YDEGEE. The CDR3 is made up of 13 amino acids. The full variable domain, completed using reference TRBV5-8 and TRBJ2-7, is EAGVTQSPTHLIKTRGQQATLRCSPISGHTSVYWYQQALGLGLQFLLWYDEGEERNRGNFPPRFSGRQFPNYSSELNVNALELEDSALYLCASSLANIYEQYFGPGTRLTVT.

This chain joins TRBV5-6 and TRBJ1-1; 7 positions match TRBD1. Germline CDR1 and CDR2: SGHDT and YYEEEE. With V trimmed by 4 bases and J by 3 bases, 9 bases remained unmatched. CDR3 length equals 15 residues. The CDR3 sequence is CASSRAGQLYTEAFF. CDR3 DNA sequence: TGTGCCAGCAGCCGGGCGGGACAGCTCTACACTGAAGCTTTCTTT.

J is TRBJ1-1 and V is TRBV15, with 10 bases aligning to TRBD1. Germline lookup yields CDR1 LNHNV and CDR2 YYDKDF (reference sequence). V lost 0 bases, J lost 9 bases, and 4 bases stayed unmatched. This CDR3 is built from 14 residues. CDR3: CATSRDRQGAKAFF. DNA of the CDR3: TGTGCCACCAGCAGAGATAGACAGGGGGCGAAAGCTTTCTTT.

This chain links TRBV7-3 with TRBJ1-2; D is unresolved. CDR3 length: 13 residues. V lost 5 bases to trimming and J lost 2 bases, with 9 bases between them. Germline V lookup: CDR1 SGHTA, CDR2 FQGTGA. CDR3 bases: TGTGCCAGCAGCCCGTACGGGAACTATGGCTACACCTTC. Residues: CASSPYGNYGYTF. Looking up the rest from reference TRBV7-3 and TRBJ1-2 gives the full variable domain: GAGVSQTPSNKVTEKGKYVELRCDPISGHTALYWYRQSLGQGPEFLIYFQGTGAADDSGLPNDRFFAVRPEGSVSTLKIQRTERGDSAVYLCASSPYGNYGYTFGSGTRLTVV.

The rearrangement uses TRBV11-3 and TRBJ2-2, with TRBD2 identical over 10 bases. V lost 8 bases and J lost 7; bases outside the gene matches: 7. The CDR3 has 14 amino acids. Germline V CDR1 and CDR2: SGHNT, YENEEA. Written as DNA, the CDR3 is TGTGCCAGCGGAGCGGGGGGGCCCGTCGGGGAGCTGTTTTTT. Amino acid sequence: CASGAGGPVGELFF.

The chain is built from TRBV5-1 and TRBJ1-1; TRBD1 might be the D (5 bases). The CDR3 runs 14 residues. Trimming stripped 4 bases from V and 7 bases from J, with 17 bases between. Germline V gives CDR1 SGHRS, CDR2 YFSETQ. The CDR3, as DNA: TGCGCCAGCAGCGACAGCTTTTCGTCTTTTGAAGCTTTCTTT. Protein: CASSDSFSSFEAFF.

The chain uses TRBV7-2 and TRBJ1-3; D possibly corresponds to TRBD1 (6 bases). V was trimmed by 2 bases and J by 4 bases, leaving 12 bases between them. The CDR3 length is 15 residues. Looked up from germline, CDR1 is SGHTA and CDR2 is FQGNSA. The CDR3 DNA reads as TGTGCCAGCAGCTTAACTTCAGGGGCCGGAAACACCATATATTTT. Translation gives CASSLTSGAGNTIYF.

V is TRBV6-5 and J is TRBJ2-1, with a weak D call TRBD1 (6 bases). The CDR3 covers 13 residues. The germline CDR1 and CDR2 sequences are MNHEY and SVGAGI. Between the trimmed V and J ends, which lost 6 bases and 6 bases, there was a span of 12 bases. The CDR3 coding sequence is TGTGCCAGCAGCCGATTACAGGGCAATGAGCAGTTCTTC. Translation gives CASSRLQGNEQFF.

This chain connects TRBV6-4 to TRBJ1-2; TRBD1 agrees at 10 bases. V lost 3 bases and J lost 8; bases outside the gene matches: 9. The CDR3 has 15 amino acids. Germline V CDR1 and CDR2: MRHNA, SNTAGT. CDR3 nucleotides: TGTGCCAGCAGTGAAGGACAGGGGGTAGGTGAAGGCTACACCTTC. This gives the protein CASSEGQGVGEGYTF.

This clone came up many times. The J gene is TRBJ1-6, the V gene TRBV7-2, with TRBD1 as a possible D gene (5 bases). CDR1 SGHTA and CDR2 FQGNSA come from the germline V gene. The CDR3 consists of 13 residues. The V end lost 5 bases, the J end lost 9 bases, and 11 bases lay between the germline ends. CDR3 bases: TGTGCCAGCAGCCTGACAGACGGTTCACCCCTCCACTTT. Its translation is CASSLTDGSPLHF.

This chain joins TRBV4-3 and TRBJ1-3; tentative D call: TRBD1 (5 bases). Germline V gene data show CDR1 as LGHNA and CDR2 as YSLEER. This CDR3 has 15 residues. Trimming took 4 bases from V and 2 from J, leaving 12 bases between them. CDR3 nucleotide sequence: TGCGCCAGCAGCCCCGCCGCAGGGCCTGGAAACACCATATATTTT. Translating it yields CASSPAAGPGNTIYF.

The chain has TRBV14 and TRBJ1-2, with TRBD1 matching over 8 bases. Trimming cost V 1 base and J 4 bases; bases outside gene matches: 2. This CDR3 comprises 14 residues. Germline V gene data show CDR1 as SGHDN and CDR2 as FVKESK. The CDR3: CASSQGTGIYGYTF. CDR3 DNA sequence: TGTGCCAGCAGCCAAGGGACAGGGATCTATGGCTACACCTTC. The full variable domain, in which reference TRBV14 and TRBJ1-2 provide the parts outside the CDR3, is EAGVTQFPSHSVIEKGQTVTLRCDPISGHDNLYWYRRVMGKEIKFLLHFVKESKQDESGMPNNRFLAERTGGTYSTLKVQPAELEDSGVYFCASSQGTGIYGYTFGSGTRLTVV.

Worth noting for this clone: Germline is not matched at one junction end, which may reflect a read error. The chain is built from TRBV7-7 and TRBJ2-1; 11 bases map to TRBD2. Germline V gives CDR1 SSHAT, CDR2 FNYEAQ (reference sequence). This CDR3 is built from 17 residues. Here the CDR3 reads CASSLAPGLAGFNEQFF. The CDR3 region has the DNA TGTGCTAGCAGCTTAGCCCCCGGACTAGCGGGTTTCAATGAGCAGTTCTTC.

This clone was found a few times. The chain joins TRBV11-2 to TRBJ1-2; tentatively, D is TRBD1 (5 bases). This CDR3 comprises 12 residues. Germline CDR1 is SGHAT and CDR2 is FQNNGV. Trimming left V 3 bases short and J 4 bases short, with 6 bases between. The CDR3 DNA reads as TGTGCCAGCAGCTTGGGGGGCTATGGCTACACCTTC. It encodes CASSLGGYGYTF.

The chain combines TRBV5-6 with TRBJ1-6; weak D call: TRBD1 (6 bases). Trimming cost V 3 bases and J 8 bases, with 15 bases left between them. CDR1 and CDR2 from the germline V gene are SGHDT and YYEEEE. The CDR3 length is 15 residues. The chain's CDR3 is CASSSQPTGHSPLHF. CDR3 sequence (DNA): TGTGCCAGCAGCTCCCAACCGACAGGCCATTCACCCCTCCACTTT.

The rearrangement uses TRBV24-1 and TRBJ2-3; 7 nucleotides line up with TRBD2. This CDR3 has 15 residues. V shed 5 bases, J shed 5 bases, and the junction held 9 bases outside the gene matches. The germline V gene encodes CDR1 KGHDR and CDR2 SFDVKD. In DNA, the CDR3 is TGTGCCACCAGTGGTGCCCGTATAGCGGGAGATACGCAGTATTTT. Translation: CATSGARIAGDTQYF.

As regards this clone: This CDR3 is also generated by other DNA sequences in the sample. The gene calls are TRBV6-5 and TRBJ1-5, with 8 bases that match TRBD1. Germline V gene sequence: CDR1 MNHEY, CDR2 SVGAGI. The CDR3 covers 14 residues. Unmatched junction bases numbered 4, after V lost 3 bases and J lost 6 bases. For the CDR3, the DNA is TGTGCCAGCAGTTATGACAGGGGCGGTCAGCCCCAGCATTTT. It translates to CASSYDRGGQPQHF.

The chain joins TRBV5-6 to TRBJ1-5; 7 bases are shared with TRBD1. The CDR3 is 16 amino acids. Per germline, CDR1 SGHDT and CDR2 YYEEEE. J lost 8 bases, V lost 1 base, and 12 bases had no gene match. In DNA form, the CDR3 reads TGTGCCAGCAGCTTGAGGACAGGCGCTCTGGGGGAGCCCCAGCATTTT. It codes for CASSLRTGALGEPQHF.